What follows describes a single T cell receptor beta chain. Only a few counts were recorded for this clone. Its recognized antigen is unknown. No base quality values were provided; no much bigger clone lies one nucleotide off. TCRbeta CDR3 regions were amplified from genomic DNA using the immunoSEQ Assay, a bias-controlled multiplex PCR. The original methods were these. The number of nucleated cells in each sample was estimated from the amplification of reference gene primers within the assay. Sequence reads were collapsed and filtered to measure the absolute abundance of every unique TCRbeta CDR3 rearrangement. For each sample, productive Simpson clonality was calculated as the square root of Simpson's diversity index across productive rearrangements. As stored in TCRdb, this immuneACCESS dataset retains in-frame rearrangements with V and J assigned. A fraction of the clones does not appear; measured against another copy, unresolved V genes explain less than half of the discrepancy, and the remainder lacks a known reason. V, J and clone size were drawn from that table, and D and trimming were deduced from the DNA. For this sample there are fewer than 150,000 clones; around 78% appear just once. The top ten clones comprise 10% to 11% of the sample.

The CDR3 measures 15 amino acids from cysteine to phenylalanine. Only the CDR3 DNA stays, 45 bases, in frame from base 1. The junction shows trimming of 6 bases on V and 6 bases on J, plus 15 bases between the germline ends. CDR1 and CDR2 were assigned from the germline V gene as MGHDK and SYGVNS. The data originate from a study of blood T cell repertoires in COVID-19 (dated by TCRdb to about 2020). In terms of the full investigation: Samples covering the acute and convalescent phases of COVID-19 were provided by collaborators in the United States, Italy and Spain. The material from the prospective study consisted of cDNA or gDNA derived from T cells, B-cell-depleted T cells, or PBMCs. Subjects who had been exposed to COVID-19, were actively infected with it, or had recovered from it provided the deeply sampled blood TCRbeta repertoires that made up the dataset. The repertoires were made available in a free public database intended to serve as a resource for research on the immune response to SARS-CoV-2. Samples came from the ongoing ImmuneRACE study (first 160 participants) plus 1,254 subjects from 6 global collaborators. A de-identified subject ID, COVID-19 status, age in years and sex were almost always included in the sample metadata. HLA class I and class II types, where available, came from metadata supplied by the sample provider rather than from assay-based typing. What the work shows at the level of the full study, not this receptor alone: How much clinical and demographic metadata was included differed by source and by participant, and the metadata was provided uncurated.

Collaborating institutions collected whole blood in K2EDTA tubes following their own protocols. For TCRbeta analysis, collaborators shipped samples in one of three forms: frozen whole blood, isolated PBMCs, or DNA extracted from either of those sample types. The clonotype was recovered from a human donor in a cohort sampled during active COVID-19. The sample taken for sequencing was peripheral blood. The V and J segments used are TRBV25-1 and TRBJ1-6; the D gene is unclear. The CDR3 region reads CASSLGMAGNSPLHF. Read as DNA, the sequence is TGTGCCAGCAGCCTTGGGATGGCGGGTAATTCACCCCTCCACTTT.